The rows below give T cell receptor beta chains drawn from one sample of a study of OX40 agonist ivuxolimab in advanced cancers. Measured with immunoSEQ multiplex PCR; TCRdb has only the in-frame clones, and not every one. The table has more than 95,000 clones, roughly 90% seen once. Source: CD4+ or CD8+ T cells sorted from blood, taken in a trial of the OX40 agonist ivuxolimab. The receptors stem from an adult with an advanced solid tumor such as melanoma, head and neck, liver or kidney cancer. CDR3s leave out the opening cysteine and the closing phenylalanine or tryptophan. The order of the fields is CDR3 length, J gene, V gene, CDR3 protein.

>12|TRBJ2-7|TRBV7-2
ASSLEIGPYEQY
>11|TRBJ2-1|TRBV4-3
ASSQELNNEQF
>12|TRBJ2-3|TRBV7-8
ASSLRRGTDTQY
>13|TRBJ1-6|TRBV28
ASSKDRAGGSPLH
>12|TRBJ2-3|TRBV27
ASRPTSNTDTQY
>11|TRBJ2-5|TRBV7-2
ASSLGFVGDTH
>12|TRBJ2-1|TRBV7-9
ASSGQGKPNEQF
>13|TRBJ2-5|TRBV4-2
ASSQVLAGQETQY
>14|TRBJ2-1|TRBV4-2
ASSQDLQGSYNEQF
>10|TRBJ1-1|TRBV30
AWSVPTGEAF
>12|TRBJ1-5|TRBV11-3
ASSLGPWGQPQH
>13|TRBJ1-1|TRBV7-2
ASSPTTGTNTEAF
>13|TRBJ2-1|TRBV19
ASSMGAGQMGEQF
>13|TRBJ1-6|TRBV5-1
ASTTSPGNNSPLH
>15|TRBJ1-1|TRBV7-8
ASSARSLQGAIGEAF
>14|TRBJ2-4|TRBV4-1
ASSQRWSGGVDIQY
>13|TRBJ2-7|TRBV6-1
ASSEERQGFYEQY
>13|TRBJ2-4|TRBV28
ASSTGGPTKNIQY
>13|TRBJ2-1|TRBV7-9
ASSLAPGGANEQF
>16|TRBJ2-5|TRBV6-1
ASSERRGTSGSQETQY
>13|TRBJ2-3|TRBV6-4
ASSVEAGGADTQY
>12|TRBJ2-5|TRBV11-2
ASSHHRGRETQY
>10|TRBJ2-2|TRBV18
ASSPPPGELF
>15|TRBJ2-1|TRBV4-2
ASSQRLEPGSYNEQF
>11|TRBJ2-5|TRBV11-2
ASSSDLRKTQY
>11|TRBJ2-5|TRBV9
ASSVSGGETQY
>12|TRBJ2-3|TRBV6-6
ASSYMSATDTQY
>14|TRBJ2-7|TRBV11-3
ASSLNKERVWYEQY
>12|TRBJ2-1|TRBV11-3
ASSLDSGHNEQF
>13|TRBJ2-2|TRBV5-4
ASSKQGRGTGELF
>10|TRBJ1-1|TRBV2
ASRVMNTEAF
>13|TRBJ2-3|TRBV19
ASSDTSGSTDTQY
>15|TRBJ2-2|TRBV9
ASSARGLVGGTGELF
>11|TRBJ1-5|TRBV5-8
ASSQDVSQPQH
>14|TRBJ2-1|TRBV18
ASSPLQGSSYNEQF
>11|TRBJ2-3|TRBV7-9
AWTAGGEDTQY
>13|TRBJ1-5|TRBV28
ASSPYREADQPQH
>13|TRBJ1-5|TRBV19
ASRNRGLGNQPQH
>12|TRBJ1-2|TRBV5-1
ASRPTGRVLGYT
>13|TRBJ2-7|TRBV19
ASSMLQTSTYEQY
>12|TRBJ2-3|TRBV11-2
ASSLDGSTDTQY
>9|TRBJ1-1|TRBV2
ASSDSGEAF
>12|TRBJ2-5|TRBV5-1
ASSKQTSTETQY
>14|TRBJ1-1|TRBV5-1
ASSLDSAPGRTEAF
>11|TRBJ1-4|TRBV7-2
ASRDRVDEKLF
>17|TRBJ2-3|TRBV7-3
ASSLPKRKRGTAGDTQY